This T cell receptor (beta chain) was identified during a study of molecular identifiers for immune sequencing clone quantification. Overall study findings and caveats: Among effectors, clones above 20 RNA copies held over 97% of molecules; among naive cells, under 1%.

The CDR3 length is 15 residues. CDR1 and CDR2 from the germline V gene are PRHDT and FYEKMQ (reference sequence). With 5 bases clipped from V and 9 bases from J, the junction kept 13 bases outside the gene matches. TCRdb itself ran the PCR reads through MiXCR, one entry per CDR3 protein. In the table there are about 300,000 distinct CDR3 sequences, roughly a fifth of which are singletons. As to this clonotype: Its antigen is not known.

This clonotype originated in a human donor in good health. Some libraries in this study had Jurkat cell RNA spiked in. The rearrangement uses TRBV13 and TRBJ2-7; the match to TRBD1 covers 10 bases. Sample: naive CD8+ T cells from blood, with Jurkat cell RNA spiked in. The sample's subset: FACS-sorted CD8+CD4-CCR7+CD45RA+ naive T cells. The CDR3 DNA reads TGTGCCAGCAGCCCCGGGACAGGGGCGCGGGTGGGGCAGTACTTC. Translated: CASSPGTGARVGQYF.